Sequencing of this TCR beta chain was carried out in a study of blood T cells in healthy people across ages. The germline CDR1 and CDR2 sequences are GTSNPN and SVGIG (reference sequence). There are 12 residues in the CDR3. Trimming took 4 bases from V and 4 from J, leaving 10 bases between them. The use of a sample-barcoded 5' primer and a J-beta primer mix characterized a second PCR of about 7 to 12 cycles. TCRdb re-called the 5' RACE reads through MiXCR, storing one row per CDR3 protein. The sample gives 1.5 million to 2 million distinct CDR3 sequences, roughly 27% of which show up once; roughly 8% is in the top ten.

Source material: blood. J is TRBJ1-2 and V is TRBV30, with D unresolved. This receptor was taken from a woman aged 25-40 years in good health. CDR3: CAWTYVGYGYTF. CDR3 coding DNA: TGTGCCTGGACGTATGTTGGCTATGGCTACACCTTC.